What follows is one T cell receptor (beta chain) and its context. Its target is not known. These data come from a study of metastatic and nonmetastatic thyroid tumors. The overall study: Samples came from malignant and benign thyroid patients, and repertoires were compared across blood and tumor or nodule tissue.

Thyroid surgery had not been preceded by any treatment in any patient. Germline V lookup: CDR1 DFQATT, CDR2 SNEGSKA (reference sequence). The CDR3 extends over 15 amino acids. The V gene end was trimmed by 0 bases and the J gene end by 0 bases; junction bases not matched to a gene: 2. In the original workflow: Across clinicopathological groups, CDR3 differences served as the basis for building a distant-metastasis classifier for papillary thyroid cancer. TCRdb re-analyzed the PCR reads using MiXCR. V and J calls and clone size were set by TCRdb, not the authors. The sample has 30,000 to 45,000 clones, more than 25% seen once; the top ten hold approximately 11%. Study-wide findings and caveats: Patients with malignant thyroid tumors reportedly had significantly higher TCR beta diversity than those with benign nodules, in blood and tumor.

Sequencing input: blood. The chain couples TRBV20-1 to TRBJ2-7; 10 nucleotides agree with TRBD2. The receptor was derived from a male donor with papillary thyroid cancer or a benign thyroid nodule (not recorded which). Some clones in this sample may be carry-over from other donors' samples. The CDR3: CSARDLAGASYEQYF. CDR3 sequence (DNA): TGCAGTGCTAGAGATCTAGCGGGGGCCTCCTACGAGCAGTACTTC.